The 14 T cell receptor beta chains in this list originate from one sample, sequenced in a study of blood T cell repertoires in COVID-19. Data came from immunoSEQ multiplex PCR; TCRdb stores just in-frame clones and leaves some out. The table shows about 100,000 clones, with almost 80% occurring only once. Input material: peripheral blood. The receptor source for this set is a man aged 65 to 79 with active or convalescent COVID-19.

V is TRBV7-8 and J is TRBJ2-7, with D perhaps matching TRBD2 (6 bases). The CDR3 sequence is 15 residues long. Germline lookup yields CDR1 SGHVS and CDR2 FQNEAQ. Trimming pared 2 bases from V and 5 bases from J, leaving 16 bases between. CDR3 coding DNA: TGTGCCAGCAGCTTACGGGGCGCGGGGTCAAACGAGCAGTACTTC. Residues: CASSLRGAGSNEQYF.

This clone was found a few times. The chain carries TRBV15 and TRBJ2-7; TRBD1 aligns across 11 bases. Trimming took 3 bases from V and 2 from J; bases not matched to a gene: 9. The CDR3 is 17 amino acids. Germline CDR1 LNHNV, CDR2 YYDKDF (reference sequence). The CDR3: CATSSQIEDRGPYEQYF. The CDR3 DNA is TGTGCCACCAGCAGCCAGATCGAGGACAGGGGGCCCTACGAGCAGTACTTC. The full variable domain, in which reference TRBV15 and TRBJ2-7 provide the parts outside the CDR3, is DAMVIQNPRYQVTQFGKPVTLSCSQTLNHNVMYWYQQKSSQAPKLLFHYYDKDFNNEADTPDNFQSRRPNTSFCFLDIRSPGLGDTAMYLCATSSQIEDRGPYEQYFGPGTRLTVT.

V and J are TRBV4-1 and TRBJ1-2; 11 bases agree with TRBD1. The CDR3 is made up of 16 amino acids. With V trimmed by 2 bases and J by 8 bases, 10 bases remained unmatched. CDR1 and CDR2 (germline): MGHRA, YSYEKL. CDR3 in amino acids: CASSQTGTGGFDGYTF. In nucleotides, the CDR3 is TGCGCCAGCAGCCAAACCGGGACAGGGGGTTTCGACGGCTACACCTTC.

This clone was counted a few times. The rearrangement joins TRBV19 to TRBJ2-3; D may be TRBD2 (6 bases). The CDR3 has 16 residues. The germline gives CDR1 LNHDA, CDR2 SQIVND (reference sequence). V dropped 3 bases and J dropped 4 bases, with 17 bases sitting between them. The CDR3: CASSIRGTGVADTQYF. The CDR3 nucleotides read TGTGCCAGTAGTATTCGCGGCACGGGGGTGGCAGATACGCAGTATTTT. Drawing the rest from reference TRBV19 and TRBJ2-3, the complete variable domain is DGGITQSPKYLFRKEGQNVTLSCEQNLNHDAMYWYRQDPGQGLRLIYYSQIVNDFQKGDIAEGYSVSREKKESFPLTVTSAQKNPTAFYLCASSIRGTGVADTQYFGPGTRLTVL.

The chain combines TRBV5-1 with TRBJ1-1; D perhaps matches TRBD1 (6 bases). V was shortened by 0 bases and J by 4 bases, with 13 bases between the two germline ends. CDR3 length equals 15 residues. CDR1 is SGHRS, CDR2 YFSETQ, per germline. The CDR3 reads CASSLAGGRLTEAFF. The CDR3 DNA is TGCGCCAGCAGCTTGGCCGGGGGGCGCCTCACTGAAGCTTTCTTT.

The rearrangement uses TRBV4-2 and TRBJ2-1; tentative D call: TRBD1 (6 bases). CDR1 and CDR2 from the germline V gene are LGHNA and YNFKEQ. V was pared by 4 bases and J by 8 bases, with 12 bases between. This CDR3 has 13 residues. CDR3 protein: CASSRGQAHEQFF. The CDR3 DNA reads TGTGCCAGCAGCCGGGGGCAGGCCCATGAGCAGTTCTTC.

The J gene is TRBJ1-6, the V gene TRBV29-1; 9 nucleotides agree with TRBD1. The junction had 5 bases not matched to a gene; V was cut back by 7 bases and J by 7 bases. Germline assignment: CDR1 SQVTM and CDR2 ANQGSEA. CDR3 length: 13 residues. The CDR3 DNA is TGCAGCGCTACGACAGGGGGAAATTCACCCCTCCACTTT. This gives the protein CSATTGGNSPLHF.

This chain uses TRBV7-6 with TRBJ2-5, with D possibly being TRBD2 (6 bases). Trimming stripped 5 bases from V and 2 bases from J, with 12 bases between. There are 14 residues in the CDR3. The germline CDR1 and CDR2 sequences are SGHVS and FNYEAQ. The CDR3 DNA is TGTGCCAGCAGCGGCCCGGGGGTTCAAGAGACCCAGTACTTC. Its translation is CASSGPGVQETQYF.

The genes are TRBV19 and TRBJ2-3, with TRBD2 matching over 7 bases. There are 16 residues in the CDR3. The trim removed 9 bases at V and 0 bases at J, leaving 12 bases unmatched. The germline V gene encodes CDR1 LNHDA and CDR2 SQIVND (reference sequence). This CDR3 reads CASTPPPGGSTDTQYF. The CDR3 bases are TGTGCCAGCACACCCCCCCCGGGAGGTAGCACAGATACGCAGTATTTT.

The chain joins TRBV6-5 to TRBJ1-5; D gene ambiguous. CDR3 length equals 13 residues. Germline V gene lookup returns CDR1 MNHEY and CDR2 SVGAGI. Trimming removed 5 bases from V and 3 bases from J, with 8 bases in between. CDR3 residues: CASSPAYNQPQHF. DNA for the CDR3: TGTGCCAGCAGTCCCGCGTACAATCAGCCCCAGCATTTT.

The V and J genes are TRBV5-4 and TRBJ2-3; no reliable D call. Germline-derived CDR1 and CDR2 are SGHNT and YYREEE (reference sequence). The CDR3 has 14 amino acids. V dropped 0 bases and J dropped 0 bases, with 5 bases sitting between them. The CDR3 is CASSLVASTDTQYF. CDR3 coding DNA: TGTGCCAGCAGCTTGGTTGCGAGCACAGATACGCAGTATTTT. Supplemented by reference TRBV5-4 and TRBJ2-3, the full variable domain reads ETGVTQSPTHLIKTRGQQVTLRCSSQSGHNTVSWYQQALGQGPQFIFQYYREEENGRGNFPPRFSGLQFPNYSSELNVNALELDDSALYLCASSLVASTDTQYFGPGTRLTVL.

V usage is TRBV25-1 and J usage is TRBJ2-7; 8 bases are shared with TRBD1. Germline lookup yields CDR1 MGHDK and CDR2 SYGVNS. V lost 2 bases to trimming and J lost 6 bases; unmatched junction nucleotides: 12. This CDR3 spans 16 amino acids. The chain's CDR3 is CASSENGQGGTFEQYF. For the CDR3, the DNA is TGTGCCAGCAGTGAAAACGGACAGGGCGGTACATTCGAGCAGTACTTC.

The genes are TRBV13 and TRBJ2-2, with 9 bases that match TRBD2. The CDR3 runs to 14 residues. The V segment lost 4 bases and the J segment 7 bases; nucleotides outside the gene matches: 4. Germline V gene sequence: CDR1 PRHDT, CDR2 FYEKMQ (reference sequence). CDR3 sequence (DNA): TGTGCCAGCAGCTCGCGGGGGGGTGACGGGGAGCTGTTTTTT. This encodes CASSSRGGDGELFF.

V and J are TRBV6-2 or TRBV6-3 and TRBJ2-7; unclear D gene. Trimming took off 6 bases at V and 1 base at J, with 19 bases between the two ends. Per the germline V gene, CDR1 is MNHEY and CDR2 is SVGEGT. This CDR3 comprises 16 residues. CDR3 region: CASSPFPASLSYEQYF. CDR3 nucleotide sequence: TGTGCCAGCAGCCCCTTCCCGGCTAGTCTATCCTACGAGCAGTACTTC.